Listed here are 12 T cell receptor beta chains from one sample, sequenced in a study of lymphopenia after photon versus proton radiotherapy. The assay was immunoSEQ multiplex PCR, and TCRdb's table has in-frame clones only and misses some. The table includes 25,000 or so clones, more than 80% detected once. The sample was peripheral blood, taken from a patient treated with photon-based radiotherapy. Source of these receptors: a man younger than 45 with gastric cancer.

V usage is TRBV18 and J usage is TRBJ1-3, with TRBD1 matching over 7 bases. The V gene's germline CDR1 is KGHSH and CDR2 LQKENI. The CDR3 totals 18 residues. With V trimmed by 3 bases and J by 0 bases, 11 bases remained unmatched. The CDR3 region is CASSPALGQNSSGNTIYF. The CDR3 region has the DNA TGTGCCAGCTCACCCGCGTTGGGACAGAACTCCTCTGGAAACACCATATATTTT.

This rearrangement joins TRBV7-2 to TRBJ2-3; weak D call: TRBD2 (6 bases). The CDR3 contains 15 residues. With 5 bases removed from V and 0 bases from J, the gap between germline ends came to 12 bases. CDR1 SGHTA and CDR2 FQGNSA come from the germline V gene. The CDR3 spells CASSPSGTSTDTQYF. As DNA, the CDR3 is TGTGCCAGCAGCCCGTCGGGGACTAGCACAGATACGCAGTATTTT.

The rearrangement links TRBV6-6 to TRBJ1-5; 8 nucleotides match TRBD1. The length of the CDR3 is 16 residues. CDR1 and CDR2 from the germline V gene are MNHNY and SVGAGI (reference sequence). With V trimmed by 6 bases and J by 1 base, 8 bases remained unmatched. The CDR3 nucleotides are TGTGCCAGCAGCCCGACAGGGGATGAGAGCAATCAGCCCCAGCATTTT. As protein: CASSPTGDESNQPQHF.

The chain couples TRBV27 to TRBJ2-6; the match to TRBD1 covers 9 bases. V lost 4 bases and J lost 3; bases outside the gene matches: 16. CDR1 MNHEY and CDR2 SMNVEV come from the germline V gene (reference sequence). This CDR3 contains 20 residues. The CDR3 spells CASSSYYHEQGALGANVLTF. The DNA of the CDR3 is TGTGCCAGCAGTTCCTACTATCACGAACAGGGGGCTCTTGGGGCCAACGTCCTGACTTTC.

The chain is built from TRBV6-1 and TRBJ1-1; tentatively, D is TRBD1 (6 bases). V shed 4 bases and J shed 4 bases, with 16 bases lying between them. The CDR3 length is 15 residues. From germline, CDR1 is MNHNS and CDR2 SASEGT. The CDR3: CASSAGVTGITEAFF. CDR3 sequence (DNA): TGTGCCAGCAGTGCTGGGGTTACAGGGATCACTGAAGCTTTCTTT.

This clone has only a few counts. V is TRBV2 and J is TRBJ2-1, with TRBD1 identical over 10 bases. The V gene's germline CDR1 is SNHLY and CDR2 FYNNEI. This CDR3 contains 13 residues. The V gene end was trimmed by 4 bases and the J gene end by 9 bases; junction bases not matched to a gene: 3. The CDR3 nucleotides are TGTGCCAGCAGTGGACAGGGGGCGGGTGAGCAGTTCTTC. Amino acids: CASSGQGAGEQFF.

This chain joins TRBV19 and TRBJ1-4; the match to TRBD1 covers 7 bases. V lost 2 bases, J lost 7 bases, and 7 bases stayed unmatched. There are 15 residues in the CDR3. Germline assignment: CDR1 LNHDA and CDR2 SQIVND (reference sequence). The CDR3: CASSITEGAGEKLFF. Here the CDR3 DNA reads TGTGCCAGTAGTATAACCGAGGGGGCCGGTGAAAAACTGTTTTTT.

The rearrangement links TRBV11-2 to TRBJ2-7; weak D call: TRBD1 (5 bases). Per germline, CDR1 SGHAT and CDR2 FQNNGV. The CDR3 runs 16 residues. Trimming stripped 1 base from V and 5 bases from J, with 18 bases between. Written as DNA, the CDR3 is TGTGCCAGCAGCTTAGGCGTTCGGCTGACAGAGGACGAGCAGTACTTC. This translates into CASSLGVRLTEDEQYF.

The chain joins TRBV4-1 to TRBJ1-4; a weak D match, TRBD1 (6 bases). V was clipped by 2 bases and J by 5 bases, with 21 bases between them. CDR1 and CDR2 from the germline V gene are MGHRA and YSYEKL. The CDR3 runs 18 residues. CDR3 loop: CASSQLLRRTARNEKLFF. Written as DNA, the CDR3 is TGCGCCAGCAGCCAACTACTTCGAAGGACAGCTAGAAATGAAAAACTGTTTTTT.

The chain links TRBV28 to TRBJ2-1, with TRBD2 identical over 7 bases. Germline assignment: CDR1 MDHEN and CDR2 SYDVKM. V gave up 7 bases and J gave up 3 bases; unmatched junction bases: 6. CDR3 length: 14 residues. The CDR3 region has the DNA TGTGCCAGCACCCCCGGGGGGAGCTACAATGAGCAGTTCTTC. It yields the protein CASTPGGSYNEQFF.

The chain is built from TRBV6-5 and TRBJ2-7, with 8 bases matching TRBD1. Unmatched junction bases numbered 5, after V lost 5 bases and J lost 2 bases. The CDR3 runs 14 residues. Germline V gives CDR1 MNHEY, CDR2 SVGAGI. For the CDR3, the DNA is TGTGCCAGCAGTCTTACAGGGGGAACCTACGAGCAGTACTTC. Protein: CASSLTGGTYEQYF.

This clone appeared once. The chain links TRBV18 to TRBJ1-4; D uncertain. This CDR3 region has 14 residues. CDR1 and CDR2 (germline): KGHSH, LQKENI. V gave up 0 bases and J gave up 6 bases, with 8 bases separating them. CDR3 sequence reads: CASSPPPGDEKLFF. DNA of the CDR3: TGTGCCAGCTCACCACCCCCGGGCGATGAAAAACTGTTTTTT.